A selection of T cell receptor beta chains follows, all from one sample in a study of blood T cells in healthy people across ages. TCRdb recomputed calls from the 5' RACE reads with MiXCR, one row per CDR3 protein. Among more than 750,000 distinct CDR3 sequences listed, 25% to 30% were seen once. These data were also filed under a second study, of T cells of mothers and their children.

The sample consisted of blood. The receptors come from a woman aged 40 to 49 in good health. The CDR3 runs from the conserved cysteine through the conserved F or W. The order of the fields is J gene, D gene, clone size, V gene, CDR3 DNA, CDR3 protein. D genes are given only for firm matches. A row's size may be missing; if present it is once, few, many or a size class.

>TRBJ2-3|TRBD2|.|TRBV28
TGTGCCAGCTCCGGGGGGGGCATTTTAGATACGCAGTATTTT
CASSGGGILDTQYF
>TRBJ2-3|TRBD2|.|TRBV28
TGTGCCAGCAGTCCCGGGACTAGCGGCTTCACAGGTACGCAGTATTTT
CASSPGTSGFTGTQYF
>TRBJ2-7|.|few|TRBV6-5
TGTGCCAGTAGTTACGGGGCCCAGGGGCGCTCCGAGCAGTACTTC
CASSYGAQGRSEQYF
>TRBJ1-2|.|once|TRBV10-3
TGTGCCATCAGTGTTGAAGGGAACTATGGCTACACCTTC
CAISVEGNYGYTF
>TRBJ2-5|.|.|TRBV29-1
TGCAGCGTTGATGCGAATAGCCGCTACAATGAGCAGTACTTC
CSVDANSRYNEQYF
>TRBJ1-6|.|.|TRBV27
TGTGCCAGCAGTTTACGGCGGGGATACAATTCACCCCTCCACTTT
CASSLRRGYNSPLHF
>TRBJ2-7|.|many|TRBV9
TGTGCCAGCAGCGTAGACCCAGACAACACCTACGAGCAGTACTTC
CASSVDPDNTYEQYF
>TRBJ1-2|.|few|TRBV5-4
TGTGCCAGCAGCTTGATACTACCCGGGGACTATGGCTACACCTTC
CASSLILPGDYGYTF
>TRBJ2-1|TRBD1|.|TRBV5-1
TGCGCCAGCAGCGCGAGGACAGGGGAGGTCAATGAGCAGTTCTTC
CASSARTGEVNEQFF
>TRBJ1-2|TRBD1|few|TRBV3-1
TGTGCCAGCAGCTACGCCGGGACAGGGAACTATGGCTACACCTTC
CASSYAGTGNYGYTF
>TRBJ1-6|TRBD1|few|TRBV20-1
TGCAGTGCTAGTAGGGGACAGGAAAATAATTCACCCCTCCACTTT
CSASRGQENNSPLHF
>TRBJ1-1|.|.|TRBV20-1
TGCAGTGCCCCTCCAGGCGTGATGAACACTGAAGCTTTCTTT
CSAPPGVMNTEAFF
>TRBJ2-3|TRBD1|many|TRBV4-1
TGCGCCAGCAGGAGGGCAGGGGGAGGCACAGATACGCAGTATTTT
CASRRAGGGTDTQYF
>TRBJ2-5|TRBD1|.|TRBV11-2
TGTGCCAGCAGCTTTGGGACAGGTTGGGGCAATGAGCAGTACTTC
CASSFGTGWGNEQYF
>TRBJ2-7|TRBD1|once|TRBV29-1
TGCAGCGGGACGACAGGGATGGGCGAGCAGTACTTC
CSGTTGMGEQYF
>TRBJ1-1|TRBD1|.|TRBV6-2/TRBV6-3
TGTGCCAGCAGTTATCCGTCCCTGGGTCCCGGGACAGGTTTGAACACTGAAGCTTTCTTT
CASSYPSLGPGTGLNTEAFF
>TRBJ1-1|TRBD1|.|TRBV10-3
TGTGCCATCAGTGACAGGACAGGAATGAACACTGAAGCTTTCTTT
CAISDRTGMNTEAFF
>TRBJ1-1|.|many|TRBV12-3/TRBV12-4
TGTGCCAGCAGCTTAGGGGGGGCTGAAGCTTTCTTT
CASSLGGAEAFF
>TRBJ2-1|.|.|TRBV7-6
TGTGCCGGCACTCCCGGGGAGGGGGGCCAGCACAATGAGCAGTTCTTC
CAGTPGEGGQHNEQFF
>TRBJ2-7|TRBD2|many|TRBV7-2
TGTGCCAGCAGCCCAGATCCGCGGGGGGGCCGGGGCGAGCAGTACTTC
CASSPDPRGGRGEQYF
>TRBJ1-1|TRBD1|.|TRBV6-6
TGTGCCAGCAGTAATATCCCGGGACAGTACATGAACACTGAAGCTTTCTTT
CASSNIPGQYMNTEAFF
>TRBJ2-3|TRBD2|.|TRBV28
TGTGCCAGCAGTCTCATAGCGGGGGGGCACACAGATACGCAGTATTTT
CASSLIAGGHTDTQYF
>TRBJ2-5|TRBD1|once|TRBV6-1
TGTGCCAGCAGTGACACAGGGGGCGGAGAGACCCAGTACTTC
CASSDTGGGETQYF
>TRBJ2-7|TRBD2|.|TRBV7-8
TGTGCCAGCAGCCCAAACGGGGGGAACTACGAGCAGTACTTC
CASSPNGGNYEQYF